Listed here are 10 T cell receptor beta chains from one sample, sequenced in a study of blood T cells in healthy people across ages. For the second PCR, which ran for about 7 to 11 cycles, a sample-barcoded 5' primer and a J-beta primer mix were used. MiXCR, applied by TCRdb to the 5' RACE reads, yields one record per CDR3 protein. The sample lists 1.5 million to 2 million distinct CDR3 sequences; roughly 32% were seen once. Sequences were obtained from blood. These TCRs come from a young woman in good health.

This clonotype was seen a handful of times. The J gene is TRBJ2-3, the V gene TRBV24-1; 9 bases fit TRBD1. This CDR3 comprises 15 residues. V dropped 6 bases and J dropped 4; count of bases not matched to a gene: 7. Germline loops: CDR1 KGHDR, CDR2 SFDVKD. The CDR3 sequence: CATSQTGQGPDTQYF. As DNA, the CDR3 is TGTGCCACCAGTCAAACTGGACAGGGGCCAGATACGCAGTATTTT.

This rearrangement joins TRBV4-2 to TRBJ2-7, with D tentatively TRBD2 (5 bases). Per the germline V gene, CDR1 is LGHNA and CDR2 is YNFKEQ. The CDR3 is 15 residues long. With 4 bases removed from V and 3 bases from J, the gap between germline ends came to 16 bases. CDR3 region: CASSPEGGGSYEQYF. CDR3 nucleotide sequence: TGTGCCAGCAGCCCAGAGGGTGGAGGCAGCTACGAGCAGTACTTC.

This clonotype was seen only a few times. J is TRBJ2-1 and V is TRBV4-2; 10 nucleotides line up with TRBD1. J lost 4 bases, V lost 0 bases, and 3 bases had no gene match. The CDR3 length is 16 residues. Germline V CDR1 and CDR2: LGHNA, YNFKEQ. CDR3 in amino acids: CASSQEGTGDYNEQFF. CDR3 DNA: TGTGCCAGCAGCCAAGAGGGGACAGGGGATTACAATGAGCAGTTCTTC.

About this clonotype itself: The junction does not match germline at one end; this may be a read error. This chain connects TRBV3-1 to TRBJ2-3, with 11 nucleotides matching TRBD2. The CDR3 spans 17 residues. Germline V lookup: CDR1 LGHDT, CDR2 YNNKEL (reference sequence). The CDR3 bases are TGTGCCAGCGGCCAAGTTGGAGGTACTAGCGGGAGAGGAGAGCAGTATTTT. As protein: CASGQVGGTSGRGEQYF.

The V gene is TRBV1, the J gene TRBJ2-3; TRBD1 reflects the table's D call only, with no check against the DNA. TRBV1 is deemed a pseudogene. This CDR3 is 17 amino acids long. CDR3 nucleotide sequence: TGCACCAGCAGCCAGACCGGACAGCTAATTAGCACAGATACGCAGTATTTT. Amino acid sequence: CTSSQTGQLISTDTQYF.

The rearrangement joins TRBV12-3 or TRBV12-4 to TRBJ1-2; maybe TRBD1 (5 bases). This CDR3 is built from 12 residues. With 2 bases removed from V and 5 bases from J, the gap between germline ends came to 6 bases. For the CDR3, the DNA is TGTGCCAGCAGTTTAAGACAGTATGGCTACACCTTC. Protein product: CASSLRQYGYTF.

This clonotype was counted only a few times. This chain joins TRBV10-3 and TRBJ1-5; D might be TRBD1 (6 bases). V was pared by 0 bases and J by 7 bases, with 13 bases between. The CDR3 sequence is 15 residues long. Germline CDR1 is ENHRY and CDR2 is SYGVKD. Here the CDR3 DNA reads TGTGCCATCAGTGAGTCGGGGGGCCCGCAACAGCCCCAGCATTTT. It specifies CAISESGGPQQPQHF.

Only a few counts were recorded for this clonotype. V usage is TRBV27 and J usage is TRBJ2-3; 11 bases are shared with TRBD1. The CDR3 covers 17 residues. Germline V gives CDR1 MNHEY, CDR2 SMNVEV (reference sequence). Unmatched junction bases numbered 9, after V lost 5 bases and J lost 2 bases. CDR3: CASSQDRGRFLTDTQYF. The DNA for the CDR3 is TGTGCCAGCAGTCAGGACAGGGGGCGATTTCTCACAGATACGCAGTATTTT.

The V gene is TRBV6-1, the J gene TRBJ2-7, with D possibly matching TRBD2 (6 bases). V lost 8 bases to trimming and J lost 1 base, with 15 bases between them. Germline V CDR1 and CDR2: MNHNS, SASEGT. This CDR3 is built from 14 residues. CDR3 sequence reads: CASEKGGSSYEQYF. Here the CDR3 DNA reads TGTGCCAGCGAAAAGGGAGGATCATCCTACGAGCAGTACTTC.

This clonotype was seen more than once but under ten times. The chain has TRBV2 and TRBJ2-3, with TRBD1 identical over 7 bases. The CDR3 consists of 16 residues. The germline CDR1 and CDR2 sequences are SNHLY and FYNNEI. J was trimmed by 0 bases and V by 5 bases; bases with no gene match: 8. The chain's CDR3 is CASSYQPGQSTDTQYF. The CDR3 nucleotides are TGTGCCAGCAGTTATCAACCGGGACAGAGCACAGATACGCAGTATTTT.